The clone carrying this T cell receptor (beta chain) was found a few times. Its specificity is unknown. The data were produced by immunoSEQ multiplex PCR, yet TCRdb's version contains in-frame clones alone and is incomplete. The repertoire consists of over 10,000 clones, with approximately 2% occurring once and the leading ten covering roughly 16%. Busulfan-fludarabine conditioning, marrow transplant, and cyclophosphamide on days +3 and +4 were administered. The data were obtained in a study of T cells after posttransplantation cyclophosphamide. The CDR3 has 15 residues. Germline assignment: CDR1 SEHNR and CDR2 FQNEAQ (reference sequence). Trimming cost V 3 bases and J 6 bases; bases outside gene matches: 7. Overall study results and limits: TRB overlap between skin or GI tissue T cells and blood was limited. Donor-recipient repertoire similarity was low at 1-2 months, rising over year one. TRB clonality was highly associated with recipient CMV seropositivity and reactivation.

The source material was PBMCs, sampled after allogeneic stem cell transplant with posttransplant cyclophosphamide. V is TRBV7-9 and J is TRBJ2-3; 9 bases match TRBD2. The TCR was taken from a young adult male patient who received an allogeneic stem cell transplant from a related donor, was CMV-positive, and had no GVHD. Some T cells may be the graft donor's. DNA for the CDR3: TGTGCCAGCAGCTTTATAGCGGGGGTCGCCGATACGCAGTATTTT. It codes for CASSFIAGVADTQYF.